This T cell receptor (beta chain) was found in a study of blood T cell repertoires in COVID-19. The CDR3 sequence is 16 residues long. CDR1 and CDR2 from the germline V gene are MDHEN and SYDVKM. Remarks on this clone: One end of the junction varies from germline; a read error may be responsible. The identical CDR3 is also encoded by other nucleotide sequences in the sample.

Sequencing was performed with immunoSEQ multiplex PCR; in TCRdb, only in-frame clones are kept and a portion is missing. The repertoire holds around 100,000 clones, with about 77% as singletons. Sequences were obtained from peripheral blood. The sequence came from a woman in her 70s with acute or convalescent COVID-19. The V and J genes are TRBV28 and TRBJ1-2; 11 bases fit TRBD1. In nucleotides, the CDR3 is TGTGCCAGCAGCTCTTTGGACAGGGGGCTTAACTATGGCTATACCTTC. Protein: CASSSLDRGLNYGYTF.